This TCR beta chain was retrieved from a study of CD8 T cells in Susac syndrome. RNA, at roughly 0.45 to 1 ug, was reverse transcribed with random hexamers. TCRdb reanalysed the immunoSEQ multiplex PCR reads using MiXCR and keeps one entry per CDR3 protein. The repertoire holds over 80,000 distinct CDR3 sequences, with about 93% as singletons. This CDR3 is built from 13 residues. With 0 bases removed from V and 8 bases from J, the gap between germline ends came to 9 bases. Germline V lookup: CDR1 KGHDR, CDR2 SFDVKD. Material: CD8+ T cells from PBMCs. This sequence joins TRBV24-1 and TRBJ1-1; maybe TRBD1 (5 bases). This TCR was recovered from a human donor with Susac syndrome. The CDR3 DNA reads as TGTGCCACCAGTGATTTGGACAGTACAGAAGCTTTCTTT. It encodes CATSDLDSTEAFF.